The T cell receptor beta chain described here comes from a study of blood T cell repertoires in COVID-19. Study-level background: The United States, Italy and Spain were the sources of the acute and convalescent COVID-19 samples. PBMCs, B-cell-depleted T cells, or T cells were the source of the cDNA or gDNA that made up the material.

In the study's own analysis: The assay estimated nucleated cells by amplifying reference gene primers. Clones were sequenced by immunoSEQ multiplex PCR, and TCRdb holds only the in-frame ones, with some missing. V, J and clone size were drawn from that table, and D and trimming were deduced from the DNA. The repertoire consists of hundreds of thousands of clones, with around 86% occurring once and the leading ten covering around 6.5%. The V and J ends lost 6 bases and 2 bases respectively, with 11 bases between them. The CDR3 is 14 amino acids. From germline, CDR1 is SNHLY and CDR2 FYNNEI. This TCR came from a man in his sixties who had recovered from COVID-19. V usage is TRBV2 and J usage is TRBJ1-5; D remains ambiguous. Sequencing used peripheral blood. The CDR3 nucleotides read TGTGCCAGCAGCGGAGGCAATGGCAATCAGCCCCAGCATTTT. Translation gives CASSGGNGNQPQHF.